The 22 T cell receptor beta chains reported below all come from one sample, sequenced in a study of blood T cells in healthy people across ages. Primed by a sample-barcoded 5' primer and a J-beta primer mix, a second PCR proceeded for about 6 to 12 cycles. TCRdb analysed the 5' RACE reads with MiXCR anew, one entry per CDR3 protein. Of over 1,500,000 distinct CDR3 sequences listed, approximately 40% are singletons. The material sequenced was blood. The source of these receptors is a human donor in good health.

V gene TRBV7-8 combines with J gene TRBJ2-7; D may be TRBD2 (6 bases). This CDR3 comprises 16 residues. V was trimmed by 4 bases and J by 3 bases, leaving 19 bases between them. Per the germline V gene, CDR1 is SGHVS and CDR2 is FQNEAQ. CDR3 sequence (DNA): TGTGCCAGCAGCTCAATATGGGAGGTGGGACTCTACGAGCAGTACTTC. Its protein is CASSSIWEVGLYEQYF.

The V call is TRBV28, the J call TRBJ1-1; D call uncertain. This CDR3 region has 14 residues. Per the germline V gene, CDR1 is MDHEN and CDR2 is SYDVKM. V was trimmed by 7 bases and J by 3 bases, leaving 15 bases between them. Here the CDR3 reads CASIYGPTHTEAFF. CDR3 nucleotide sequence: TGTGCCAGCATTTATGGACCGACTCACACTGAAGCTTTCTTT.

The count of this clonotype is one. The chain combines TRBV20-1 with TRBJ1-1; D remains unclear. This CDR3 is built from 12 residues. V was cut by 3 bases and J by 4 bases, with 9 bases left in between. Germline V gene sequence: CDR1 DFQATT, CDR2 SNEGSKA (reference sequence). The CDR3 region has the DNA TGCAGTGCTAGGAAGAGTATCACTGAAGCTTTCTTT. It codes for CSARKSITEAFF.

This sequence joins TRBV24-1 and TRBJ1-5; D is perhaps TRBD1 (5 bases). From germline, CDR1 is KGHDR and CDR2 SFDVKD. V was pared by 2 bases and J by 9 bases, with 16 bases between. The CDR3 runs 15 residues. CDR3 DNA: TGTGCCACCAGTGATTCGGGACCACTCTCTGGGCCCCAGCATTTT. Its translation: CATSDSGPLSGPQHF.

This clonotype was detected a few times. V usage is TRBV10-3 and J usage is TRBJ1-5; weak D call: TRBD1 (5 bases). The CDR3 spans 12 residues. The germline CDR1 and CDR2 sequences are ENHRY and SYGVKD. Trimming removed 2 bases at V and 9 bases at J, with 8 bases between. The CDR3 DNA sequence: TGTGCCATCAGTGAGAGGGGCCGGCCCCAGCATTTT. This translates into CAISERGRPQHF.

The chain carries TRBV19 and TRBJ2-1; D assignment may be TRBD1 or TRBD2 (6 bases each). The germline V gene has CDR1 LNHDA and CDR2 SQIVND (reference sequence). The CDR3 runs 19 residues. Trimming removed 3 bases from V and 0 bases from J, with 21 bases in between. The CDR3 coding sequence is TGTGCCAGTAGTATGGGGGGCGTCGTCTCCCTTAGCTCCTACAATGAGCAGTTCTTC. Amino acids: CASSMGGVVSLSSYNEQFF.

A note on this clonotype: A much larger clone lies one base from this, so it may be a read error. The chain employs TRBV6-2 or TRBV6-3 and TRBJ2-5, with D hard to call. Trimming left V 4 bases short and J 6 bases short, with 9 bases between. This CDR3 is built from 12 residues. Germline lookup yields CDR1 MNHEY and CDR2 SVGEGT. Here the CDR3 reads CASSSRRKTQYF. The CDR3 DNA is TGTGCCAGCAGTTCCCGACGGAAGACCCAGTACTTC.

This clonotype has more than one count but fewer than ten. The chain combines TRBV7-2 with TRBJ1-2; possibly TRBD1 for D (6 bases). V was pared by 1 base and J by 3 bases, with 18 bases between. Germline lookup yields CDR1 SGHTA and CDR2 FQGNSA. The length of the CDR3 is 17 residues. The CDR3 region has the DNA TGTGCCAGCAGCTTAGGGGGAGGGGGGTATGGAGACTATGGCTACACCTTC. It encodes CASSLGGGGYGDYGYTF.

This clonotype was seen only a few times. This rearrangement joins TRBV5-8 to TRBJ1-2, with D possibly being TRBD1 (5 bases). This CDR3 has 15 residues. V was cut by 4 bases and J by 4 bases, with 17 bases left in between. Germline V CDR1 and CDR2: SGHTS, YDEGEE. Written as DNA, the CDR3 is TGTGCCAGCAGCCCCGAGAACAGGCGCCCCTATGGCTACACCTTC. Amino acids: CASSPENRRPYGYTF.

This clonotype was seen at least ten times. The chain recombines TRBV7-7 with TRBJ2-7; D is undetermined. This CDR3 is 12 amino acids long. V gave up 7 bases and J gave up 4 bases, with 11 bases separating them. Germline lookup yields CDR1 SSHAT and CDR2 FNYEAQ (reference sequence). CDR3 in amino acids: CASKGDEYEQYF. Here the CDR3 DNA reads TGTGCCAGCAAAGGAGATGAATACGAGCAGTACTTC.

As to this clonotype: Its ends do not fully match the called genes, so a read error is possible. This sequence joins TRBV4-2 and TRBJ2-6, with TRBD1 matching over 7 bases. The CDR3 is 16 residues long. Germline V gene lookup returns CDR1 LGHNA and CDR2 YNFKEQ. The CDR3 bases are TGTGCCAGCCAACACGAGGGGGCTTCTGGGGCCAACGTCCTGGCTTTC. Its protein is CASQHEGASGANVLAF.

CDR3 coding DNA: TGTGCCAGCAGTTTTAGCCATTCGGGAGGCTACACCTTC. It specifies CASSFSHSGGYTF. This rearrangement joins TRBV27 to TRBJ1-2; D remains unclear. Germline V CDR1 and CDR2: MNHEY, SMNVEV (reference sequence). The CDR3 has 13 amino acids. V gave up 3 bases and J gave up 8 bases, with 13 bases separating them.

This clonotype was seen a few times. This chain connects TRBV25-1 to TRBJ2-3; TRBD2 aligns across 8 bases. The J segment lost 1 base and the V segment lost 8 bases, leaving 17 bases of the junction unmatched. Germline V gives CDR1 MGHDK, CDR2 SYGVNS. The CDR3 totals 18 residues. The CDR3 DNA sequence: TGTGCCAGCCACGTGGGCTTTTCGGGGGGGCCCCGCACAGATACGCAGTATTTT. Translation: CASHVGFSGGPRTDTQYF.

The CDR3 loop is CASSSRTSEAFF. CDR3 coding DNA: TGTGCCAGCAGCTCTAGGACGTCCGAAGCTTTCTTT. The chain uses TRBV7-8 and TRBJ1-1; D gene ambiguous. V lost 4 bases to trimming and J lost 8 bases, with 11 bases between them. CDR1 SGHVS and CDR2 FQNEAQ come from the germline V gene. This CDR3 contains 12 residues.

The genes are TRBV25-1 and TRBJ2-3, with TRBD2 matching 10 bases. The CDR3 has 19 amino acids. Germline V gene data show CDR1 as MGHDK and CDR2 as SYGVNS. J gave up 3 bases and V 1 base, and 13 bases lay outside the gene matches. This CDR3 is CASSEFTLAGAQITDTQYF. CDR3 in DNA: TGTGCCAGCAGTGAATTTACCCTAGCGGGGGCCCAAATAACAGATACGCAGTATTTT.

This clonotype was found a few times. The chain joins TRBV11-2 to TRBJ1-2; D is possibly TRBD1 (5 bases). Germline V gives CDR1 SGHAT, CDR2 FQNNGV. The CDR3 extends over 14 amino acids. V lost 3 bases and J 2 bases, leaving 10 bases between the germline ends. Written as DNA, the CDR3 is TGTGCCAGCAGCTTCGGTGGGGACAACTATGGCTACACCTTC. Protein: CASSFGGDNYGYTF.

This clonotype was observed a handful of times. CDR3 DNA sequence: TGTGCCAGCAGCCAAGCCGAGGGGACCTACGAGCAGTACTTC. Translation: CASSQAEGTYEQYF. The chain carries TRBV3-1 and TRBJ2-7; D is tentatively TRBD1 or TRBD2 (5 bases each). Germline V gene data show CDR1 as LGHDT and CDR2 as YNNKEL (reference sequence). CDR3 length: 14 residues. Trimming took 1 base from V and 2 from J, leaving 9 bases between them.

This clonotype was observed a handful of times. The genes are TRBV27 and TRBJ1-4, with 8 bases identical to TRBD1. The germline CDR1 and CDR2 sequences are MNHEY and SMNVEV (reference sequence). V shed 8 bases and J 7 bases; nucleotides not matched to a gene: 9. This CDR3 comprises 14 residues. Here the CDR3 DNA reads TGTGCCAGCGGAAAGCAGGGGGCAGGTGAAAAACTGTTTTTT. Encoded protein: CASGKQGAGEKLFF. Looking up the rest from reference TRBV27 and TRBJ1-4 gives the full variable domain: EAQVTQNPRYLITVTGKKLTVTCSQNMNHEYMSWYRQDPGLGLRQIYYSMNVEVTDKGDVPEGYKVSRKEKRNFPLILESPSPNQTSLYFCASGKQGAGEKLFFGSGTQLSVL.

The rearrangement joins TRBV5-1 to TRBJ2-5; D might be TRBD2 (7 bases). Looked up from germline, CDR1 is SGHRS and CDR2 is YFSETQ. The CDR3 contains 15 residues. Trimming took off 3 bases at V and 0 bases at J, with 12 bases between the two ends. The CDR3 region is CASSWAGAHQETQYF. CDR3 nucleotide sequence: TGCGCCAGCAGCTGGGCGGGGGCACACCAAGAGACCCAGTACTTC.

This chain connects TRBV20-1 to TRBJ1-1; weak D call: TRBD1 (6 bases). The J call may not be correct, given that the DNA end is closer to TRBJ1-4. The CDR3 loop spans 12 amino acids. Germline CDR1 DFQATT, CDR2 SNEGSKA (reference sequence). CDR3 coding DNA: TGCAGTGCTAGGGGTACAGGGCTCAAACTGTTTTTT. It yields the protein CSARGTGLKLFF.

As DNA, the CDR3 is TGCGCCAGCAGCCAAGATGCCCCACGGGGCCTGAACACTGAAGCTTTCTTT. Protein product: CASSQDAPRGLNTEAFF. V gene TRBV4-1 combines with J gene TRBJ1-1; possibly TRBD1 for D (5 bases). The CDR3 consists of 17 residues. CDR1 is MGHRA and CDR2 is YSYEKL in the germline V gene. Trimming pared 0 bases from V and 0 bases from J, leaving 14 bases between.

V gene TRBV12-3 or TRBV12-4 combines with J gene TRBJ1-5; D gene ambiguous. Between the trimmed V and J ends, which lost 6 bases and 2 bases, there was a span of 8 bases. This CDR3 has 13 amino acids. Written as DNA, the CDR3 is TGTGCCAGCAGCGGTGTTGGCAATCAGCCCCAGCATTTT. This gives the protein CASSGVGNQPQHF.